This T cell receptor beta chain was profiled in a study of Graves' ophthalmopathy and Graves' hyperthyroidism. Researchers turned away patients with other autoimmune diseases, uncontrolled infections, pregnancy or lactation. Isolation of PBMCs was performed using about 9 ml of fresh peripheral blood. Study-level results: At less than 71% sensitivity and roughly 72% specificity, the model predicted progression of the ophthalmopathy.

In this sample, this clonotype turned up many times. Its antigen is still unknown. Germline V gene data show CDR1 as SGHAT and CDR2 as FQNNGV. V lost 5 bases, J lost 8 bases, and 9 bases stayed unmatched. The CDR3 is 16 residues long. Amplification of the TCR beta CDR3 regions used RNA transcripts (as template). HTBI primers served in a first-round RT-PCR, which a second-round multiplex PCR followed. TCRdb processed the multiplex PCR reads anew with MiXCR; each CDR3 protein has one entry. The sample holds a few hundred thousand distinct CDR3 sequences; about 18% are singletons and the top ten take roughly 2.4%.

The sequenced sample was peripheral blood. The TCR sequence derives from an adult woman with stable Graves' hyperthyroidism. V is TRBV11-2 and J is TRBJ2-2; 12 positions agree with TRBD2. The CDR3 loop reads CASSPGLAGLGGELFF. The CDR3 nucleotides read TGTGCCAGCAGCCCCGGACTAGCGGGACTAGGGGGGGAGCTGTTTTTT.